The 20 T cell receptor beta chains below all came from one sample that was sequenced in a study of T cell changes during pregnancy in multiple sclerosis. Profiled with immunoSEQ multiplex PCR; TCRdb holds only in-frame clones, not every one. The sample has some 64,000 clones, approximately 92% seen once; the top ten hold about 2.5%. The material sequenced was peripheral blood, taken in the first trimester of pregnancy. The receptors come from a female donor with multiple sclerosis, enrolled in a pregnancy study.

The chain couples TRBV6-1 to TRBJ1-1, with 8 bases fitting TRBD1. After removal of 6 bases from V and 1 base from J, the junction contained 7 bases not matched to a gene. There are 15 residues in the CDR3. Germline CDR1 is MNHNS and CDR2 is SASEGT. The CDR3 sequence is CASRSSTGANTEAFF. The CDR3 bases are TGTGCCAGCAGGTCTTCGACAGGGGCGAACACTGAAGCTTTCTTT.

The chain combines TRBV19 with TRBJ1-1; no clear D gene. Germline V gene lookup returns CDR1 LNHDA and CDR2 SQIVND (reference sequence). The CDR3 runs to 15 residues. V lost 4 bases to trimming and J lost 6 bases, with 18 bases between them. Here the CDR3 reads CASSNRRGEQPEAFF. Here the CDR3 DNA reads TGTGCCAGTAGTAATAGGCGGGGAGAACAGCCTGAAGCTTTCTTT.

V usage is TRBV15 and J usage is TRBJ2-3; D call uncertain. Germline CDR1 LNHNV, CDR2 YYDKDF (reference sequence). V shed 0 bases and J shed 1 base, with 5 bases lying between them. The CDR3 length is 14 residues. The CDR3 loop reads CATSRDRGTDTQYF. The CDR3 DNA is TGTGCCACCAGCAGAGATCGGGGCACAGATACGCAGTATTTT. Full variable domain (rest looked up from reference TRBV15 and TRBJ2-3): DAMVIQNPRYQVTQFGKPVTLSCSQTLNHNVMYWYQQKSSQAPKLLFHYYDKDFNNEADTPDNFQSRRPNTSFCFLDIRSPGLGDTAMYLCATSRDRGTDTQYFGPGTRLTVL.

The gene calls are TRBV27 and TRBJ1-1, with D perhaps TRBD1 (5 bases). The CDR3 has 11 amino acids. Trimming removed 7 bases at V and 5 bases at J, with 8 bases between. The germline V gene has CDR1 MNHEY and CDR2 SMNVEV (reference sequence). CDR3 bases: TGTGCCAGCATTCGGGGGACTGAAGCTTTCTTT. Encoded protein: CASIRGTEAFF.

The chain uses TRBV7-9 and TRBJ2-2; 10 bases agree with TRBD2. Trimming removed 2 bases from V and 3 bases from J; junction bases left unmatched: 9. This CDR3 is built from 18 residues. Germline CDR1 is SEHNR and CDR2 is FQNEAQ (reference sequence). The DNA of the CDR3 is TGTGCCAGCAGCTTATCAAGACAGCGGGAGGGGTACACCGGGGAGCTGTTTTTT. Residues: CASSLSRQREGYTGELFF.

The CDR3 sequence is CASSGRDEKLFF. The CDR3 DNA is TGTGCCAGCAGTGGCAGGGATGAAAAACTGTTTTTT. The V gene is TRBV2, the J gene TRBJ1-4; tentatively, D is TRBD1 (5 bases). The germline CDR1 and CDR2 sequences are SNHLY and FYNNEI. The V end was cut by 4 bases, the J end by 6 bases, with 6 bases between. The CDR3 totals 12 residues.

The chain uses TRBV19 and TRBJ1-2; TRBD1 might be the D (6 bases). This CDR3 contains 16 residues. V lost 6 bases and J lost 4, with 21 bases in between. Per germline, CDR1 LNHDA and CDR2 SQIVND (reference sequence). The CDR3 spells CASSTEYRVKGYGYTF. CDR3 sequence (DNA): TGTGCCAGTAGCACCGAATACAGGGTTAAAGGCTATGGCTACACCTTC.

The gene calls are TRBV29-1 and TRBJ2-1; 10 bases line up with TRBD1. CDR1 is SQVTM, CDR2 ANQGSEA, per germline. CDR3 length: 13 amino acids. The trim removed 3 bases at V and 6 bases at J, leaving 2 bases unmatched. This CDR3 is CSVEGTGVNEQFF. The CDR3 DNA is TGCAGCGTTGAGGGGACAGGGGTCAATGAGCAGTTCTTC.

The J gene is TRBJ2-7, the V gene TRBV28; TRBD2 aligns across 10 bases. V lost 2 bases and J lost 3; bases outside the gene matches: 4. The germline CDR1 and CDR2 sequences are MDHEN and SYDVKM. This CDR3 is built from 15 residues. As DNA, the CDR3 is TGTGCCAGCAGTTTAGCGTCTAGCGGGAGCTACGAGCAGTACTTC. Its protein product is CASSLASSGSYEQYF.

The chain carries TRBV19 and TRBJ2-6; 7 nucleotides align to TRBD1. The trim removed 6 bases at V and 4 bases at J, leaving 9 bases unmatched. Germline V gives CDR1 LNHDA, CDR2 SQIVND (reference sequence). The CDR3 runs 16 residues. CDR3 residues: CASRRQGRSGANVLTF. CDR3 nucleotides: TGTGCCAGTAGGAGACAGGGCCGGTCCGGGGCCAACGTCCTGACTTTC.

V and J are TRBV28 and TRBJ2-5; D not certain. V lost 6 bases, J lost 4 bases, and 12 bases lay in between. CDR3 length: 13 amino acids. Germline loops: CDR1 MDHEN, CDR2 SYDVKM. CDR3 in amino acids: CASSGGLRETQYF. CDR3 sequence (DNA): TGTGCCAGCAGCGGCGGCTTGAGAGAGACCCAGTACTTC.

This clone came up once. The chain uses TRBV7-9 and TRBJ2-5; 7 bases fit TRBD1. The J call may be mistaken, given a closer DNA end match to TRBJ2-7. The CDR3 spans 14 residues. Germline values: CDR1 SEHNR, CDR2 FQNEAQ (reference sequence). CDR3 loop: CASSLTGTQYEQYF. As DNA, the CDR3 is TGTGCCAGCAGCCTGACAGGGACACAATACGAGCAGTACTTC.

This sequence joins TRBV4-2 and TRBJ2-5; D is unresolved. This CDR3 has 13 residues. CDR1 is LGHNA and CDR2 is YNFKEQ in the germline V gene. V was shortened by 4 bases and J by 3 bases, with 9 bases between the two germline ends. CDR3 protein: CASSPSLEETQYF. CDR3 nucleotides: TGTGCCAGCAGCCCCAGCCTAGAAGAGACCCAGTACTTC.

The chain uses TRBV5-1 and TRBJ2-1; 13 bases fit TRBD2. Germline V gene lookup returns CDR1 SGHRS and CDR2 YFSETQ. The CDR3 has 20 residues. V was pared by 4 bases and J by 3 bases, with 16 bases of the junction left unmatched. Written as DNA, the CDR3 is TGCGCCAGCAGCGTGGGGACCGGACTAGCGGGAGTCTCCCGCTACAATGAGCAGTTCTTC. It is translated as CASSVGTGLAGVSRYNEQFF.

The genes are TRBV4-1 and TRBJ1-2; 7 positions match TRBD1. With V trimmed by 1 base and J by 4 bases, 9 bases remained unmatched. Germline V CDR1 and CDR2: MGHRA, YSYEKL. The CDR3 is made up of 16 amino acids. The CDR3 nucleotides read TGCGCCAGCAGCCAAGTGGGGGACAGTGGTAGCTATGGCTACACCTTC. This sequence encodes CASSQVGDSGSYGYTF.

This chain uses TRBV28 with TRBJ1-1; 7 nucleotides line up with TRBD1. V shed 6 bases and J 5 bases; nucleotides not matched to a gene: 18. Germline CDR1 is MDHEN and CDR2 is SYDVKM. The CDR3 is made up of 17 amino acids. CDR3 protein: CASSPIAGGSGRTEAFF. The CDR3 DNA follows: TGTGCCAGCAGCCCAATTGCAGGGGGGTCTGGTCGAACTGAAGCTTTCTTT.

J is TRBJ1-4 and V is TRBV2, with D possibly being TRBD1 (5 bases). V lost 6 bases and J 2 bases, leaving 13 bases between the germline ends. The germline V gene encodes CDR1 SNHLY and CDR2 FYNNEI. This CDR3 has 15 amino acids. CDR3 in amino acids: CASSYLQATNEKLFF. DNA of the CDR3: TGTGCCAGCAGCTATTTACAGGCTACTAATGAAAAACTGTTTTTT.

The CDR3: CASSLVGTREANEQFF. CDR3 sequence (DNA): TGTGCCAGCAGCTTAGTCGGGACTAGGGAAGCCAATGAGCAGTTCTTC. This chain links TRBV7-2 with TRBJ2-1, with 8 positions matching TRBD2. This CDR3 region has 16 residues. The J segment lost 6 bases and the V segment lost 1 base, leaving 8 bases of the junction unmatched. Germline lookup yields CDR1 SGHTA and CDR2 FQGNSA.

This chain links TRBV7-2 with TRBJ2-3, with D possibly being TRBD2 (6 bases). This CDR3 is built from 15 residues. The germline CDR1 and CDR2 sequences are SGHTA and FQGNSA. The germline V and J ends were trimmed by 9 bases and 0 bases, with 16 bases remaining between them. The CDR3 protein is CASMDSGHSTDTQYF. As DNA, the CDR3 is TGTGCCAGTATGGATAGCGGACATAGCACAGATACGCAGTATTTT.

In this sample, this clone turned up once. Here the CDR3 reads CASSTSSAYNEQFF. In nucleotides, the CDR3 is TGTGCCAGTTCCACTAGCTCAGCCTACAATGAGCAGTTCTTC. The rearrangement links TRBV9 to TRBJ2-1; weak D call: TRBD2 (6 bases). Germline assignment: CDR1 SGDLS and CDR2 YYNGEE. This CDR3 is 14 amino acids long. V lost 8 bases, J lost 2 bases, and 14 bases lay in between.